Reported below is one T cell receptor beta chain. The table lists this clone with a count of one. Its antigen is unknown. No quality values exist for individual bases; no much larger clone is one base distant. In the prospective study, participants were about 18 to 95 years old, resided in about two dozen geographic areas of the United States, and were enrolled through a virtual design. Cohort assignment in the prospective study relied on participant-reported clinical history from a screening survey and a study questionnaire. For ImmuneRACE Cohort 3, a participant was defined as recovered based on two consecutive negative NP/OP PCR tests, clearance by a healthcare professional, or resolution of symptoms. In the prospective study, mobile phlebotomists collected whole blood, serum and a nasopharyngeal or oropharyngeal swab from each participant. Additional blood draws and questionnaires over an approximately two-month period could optionally be provided by prospective study participants. Before DNA extraction, prospective study blood samples were shipped either frozen or at room temperature.

This sample was included in a study of blood T cell repertoires in COVID-19 (dated by TCRdb to the early 2020s). General notes on the study: Samples from collaborators originated in the United States, Italy and Spain and spanned both the acute and convalescent phases of COVID-19. The dataset comprised deeply sampled blood TCRbeta repertoires from subjects exposed to, actively infected with, or recovered from COVID-19. The material from the prospective study consisted of cDNA or gDNA derived from T cells, B-cell-depleted T cells, or PBMCs. A freely available public database, intended as a resource for researchers studying the immune response to SARS-CoV-2, is where the repertoires were released. Nearly every sample came with metadata listing a de-identified subject ID, COVID-19 status, age in years and sex. Samples were obtained from the ongoing ImmuneRACE study (first 160 participants) and from 1,200 or so subjects provided by 6 global collaborators. HLA class I and class II types, where available, came from metadata supplied by the sample provider rather than from assay-based typing. Paper-wide results and their limitations: Clinical and demographic metadata were provided uncurated, with the amount varying by source and participant.

The CDR3 runs 14 residues from the cysteine to the phenylalanine. The entry retains the CDR3 DNA only, 42 bases that are in frame from base 1. CDR1 is given as SGHVS and CDR2 as FQNEAQ, both from the germline V gene. The germline V and J ends show losses of 3 bases and 9 bases respectively, and no gene match explains 6 bases of the junction. The immunoSEQ Assay, a bias-controlled multiplex PCR, was used to amplify TCRbeta CDR3 regions from genomic DNA. The source study handled its data this way. The number of nucleated cells in each sample was estimated by amplification of reference gene primers within the assay. To quantify the absolute abundance of each unique TCRbeta CDR3 rearrangement, sequence reads were collapsed and filtered. For each sample, productive Simpson clonality was calculated by taking the square root of Simpson's diversity index across productive rearrangements. In TCRdb, the immuneACCESS table is reduced to in-frame sequences with V and J assigned. These tables do not hold every clone; where another copy was compared, an unresolved V gene accounts for under half, and the others remain unexplained. V and J calls and clone size are given by that table; D and trimming were obtained from the DNA. A total of 150,000 to 200,000 clones appear in this sample, 80% to 85% of them only once. 10% to 15% of the sample goes to the ten largest clones.

Sequencing used PBMCs or T cells enriched from blood (not recorded which). The receptor chain draws on TRBV7-8 and TRBJ2-1; the junction holds 9 bases that match TRBD1. The clonotype comes from a woman aged 55 to 70 who had recovered from COVID-19. The CDR3 corresponds to CASSLIQGAIEQFF. At the DNA level, the sequence is TGTGCCAGCAGCTTGATACAGGGGGCCATTGAGCAGTTCTTC.